This T cell receptor (beta chain) stems from a study of T cell responses to AZD1222 COVID-19 vaccine. Broader study findings: Dominant at 160-218 and 743-854, vaccine-associated CD4 TCRs also spanned spike. The sample set comprised mostly white British donors with more females, and clonal diversity was possibly underestimated. Among spike-specific TCRs, nearly half reportedly target unmutated variant regions.

Pooling was applied to second doses at about 4 or about 12 weeks. Trimming stripped 6 bases from V and 4 bases from J, with 9 bases between. The V gene's germline CDR1 is MNHEY and CDR2 SMNVEV (reference sequence). The length of the CDR3 is 13 residues. Turning to this clone: The antigen remains unidentified.

Repertoires were generated with immunoSEQ multiplex PCR, while TCRdb's copy carries only in-frame clones and drops some. The top ten clones hold under 9% of a sample with some 120,000 clones, about nine tenths of them seen once. The source is an adult who received the AZD1222 COVID-19 vaccine. This material consisted of peripheral blood, taken 28 days after the second AZD1222 dose. The V call is TRBV27, the J call TRBJ1-4; the D is unclear. Here the CDR3 DNA reads TGTGCCAGCAGCTATCGGGATAATGAAAAACTGTTTTTT. This encodes CASSYRDNEKLFF.